Presented here are 18 T cell receptor beta chains from one specimen sequenced in a study of regulatory T cells in long-lasting Graves disease. Libraries of TCR beta came from iRepertoire HTBI primers plus Arm-PCR of CDR3 regions. TCRdb independently ran MiXCR on the multiplex PCR reads; one entry per CDR3 protein. The sample includes 400,000 or so distinct CDR3 sequences, 20% of them seen just once. Time point described: persistent/refractory GD, antithyroid drugs over 5 years with positive TRAb. The TCR library was made from RNA extracted from PBMCs. Sequenced here: peripheral blood mononuclear cells (PBMCs), sampled when the disease was refractory, from a patient treated with antithyroid drugs. The receptors were sampled from a female donor with Graves disease.

V usage is TRBV11-2 and J usage is TRBJ2-3; 7 bases map to TRBD2. With 5 bases clipped from V and 2 bases from J, the junction kept 7 bases outside the gene matches. Germline values: CDR1 SGHAT, CDR2 FQNNGV. The CDR3 is 15 amino acids. CDR3 DNA: TGTGCCAGCAGCCAATACGGGAGGCCCACAGATACGCAGTATTTT. Residues: CASSQYGRPTDTQYF.

This clonotype was seen more than once but under ten times. CDR3 amino acids: CASSEEGGRRGEKLFF. In DNA, the CDR3 is TGTGCCAGCAGCGAAGAAGGAGGCCGGCGGGGTGAAAAACTGTTTTTT. The chain combines TRBV11-2 with TRBJ1-4; D not certain. Trimming pared 5 bases from V and 7 bases from J, leaving 20 bases between. Germline loops: CDR1 SGHAT, CDR2 FQNNGV. The CDR3 spans 16 residues.

There are many counts of this clonotype. J is TRBJ1-5 and V is TRBV27; D is unclear. CDR3 length: 14 amino acids. The ends were cut back, 8 bases at V and 1 base at J, with 12 bases in the middle. CDR1 is MNHEY and CDR2 is SMNVEV in the germline V gene (reference sequence). The CDR3 loop is CASATGMSNQPQHF. The CDR3, as DNA: TGTGCCAGCGCCACCGGTATGAGCAATCAGCCCCAGCATTTT.

In this sample, this clonotype turned up a few times. The J gene is TRBJ1-4, the V gene TRBV4-1; TRBD1 aligns across 9 bases. Trimming removed 0 bases from V and 11 bases from J; junction bases left unmatched: 7. Germline V CDR1 and CDR2: MGHRA, YSYEKL. The CDR3 extends over 15 amino acids. CDR3 amino acids: CASSQEGQGIEKLFF. CDR3 nucleotides: TGCGCCAGCAGCCAAGAGGGACAGGGTATCGAGAAACTGTTTTTT.

This clonotype showed up just a few times. The gene calls are TRBV5-8 and TRBJ2-7; D is unclear. V was trimmed by 0 bases and J by 3 bases, leaving 10 bases between them. The CDR3 is made up of 14 amino acids. CDR1 and CDR2 (germline): SGHTS, YDEGEE. In DNA form, the CDR3 reads TGTGCCAGCAGCTTGGCCGTGGGCGACTACGAGCAGTACTTC. This sequence encodes CASSLAVGDYEQYF.

As for this clonotype: A single base separates this from a much larger clone, so it may be a read error. The J gene is TRBJ1-4, the V gene TRBV15; maybe TRBD1 (5 bases). CDR1 LNHNV and CDR2 YYDKDF come from the germline V gene (reference sequence). The V end was cut by 5 bases, the J end by 3 bases, with 16 bases between. CDR3 length: 16 amino acids. The CDR3 DNA reads as TGTGCCACCAGCCCCAGCTGGGGGGTGGCTAATGAAAAACTGTTTTTT. Translating it yields CATSPSWGVANEKLFF. Complete variable domain (other parts from reference TRBV15 and TRBJ1-4): DAMVIQNPRYQVTQFGKPVTLSCSQTLNHNVMYWYQQKSSQAPKLLFHYYDKDFNNEADTPDNFQSRRPNTSFCFLDIRSPGLGDTAMYLCATSPSWGVANEKLFFGSGTQLSVL.

This clonotype was picked up a small number of times. The V call is TRBV19, the J call TRBJ2-7; D is perhaps TRBD1 (6 bases). Germline V CDR1 and CDR2: LNHDA, SQIVND (reference sequence). The CDR3 is made up of 13 amino acids. V lost 4 bases to trimming and J lost 4 bases, with 11 bases between them. This chain's CDR3 is CASSTQGGYEQYF. In DNA form, the CDR3 reads TGTGCCAGTAGTACCCAAGGGGGTTACGAGCAGTACTTC.

This clonotype came up a few times. This chain links TRBV2 with TRBJ2-2, with D perhaps matching TRBD2 (6 bases). V lost 6 bases and J lost 1, with 12 bases in between. The CDR3 has 15 residues. The germline CDR1 and CDR2 sequences are SNHLY and FYNNEI. The CDR3 region has the DNA TGTGCCAGCAGCGGACTACTTCGGAACACCGGGGAGCTGTTTTTT. It specifies CASSGLLRNTGELFF.

In this sample, this clonotype turned up many times. The chain joins TRBV6-1 to TRBJ2-7; D tentatively reads TRBD1 or TRBD2 (5 bases each). Germline CDR1 MNHNS, CDR2 SASEGT. This CDR3 contains 14 residues. The V and J ends lost 6 bases and 2 bases respectively, with 14 bases between them. The DNA for the CDR3 is TGTGCCAGCAGGACAGCGGAAATCGCCTACGAGCAGTACTTC. This codes for CASRTAEIAYEQYF.

This clonotype occurred once. The CDR3 spells CASSKRGTGPHEKLFF. CDR3 nucleotides: TGTGCCAGCAGTAAACGCGGGACAGGGCCTCACGAAAAACTGTTTTTT. V and J are TRBV6-1 and TRBJ1-4, with TRBD1 matching over 9 bases. With V trimmed by 5 bases and J by 8 bases, 12 bases remained unmatched. Germline CDR1 MNHNS, CDR2 SASEGT. This CDR3 comprises 16 residues.

The table lists this clonotype with a few counts. This sequence joins TRBV20-1 and TRBJ1-1; 12 bases match TRBD1. Per germline, CDR1 DFQATT and CDR2 SNEGSKA (reference sequence). The CDR3 contains 16 residues. Trimming removed 6 bases from V and 0 bases from J; junction bases left unmatched: 8. The CDR3 DNA reads as TGCAGTGCGGGGGACAGGGGGCTTTTAATGAACACTGAAGCTTTCTTT. Its translation: CSAGDRGLLMNTEAFF.

The chain has TRBV12-3 or TRBV12-4 and TRBJ2-1; D is ambiguous. Trimming stripped 3 bases from V and 5 bases from J, with 8 bases between. The CDR3 totals 13 residues. The CDR3 here is CASSFARNNEQFF. CDR3 sequence (DNA): TGTGCCAGCAGTTTTGCGAGAAACAATGAGCAGTTCTTC.

This clonotype has just a few counts. The chain uses TRBV20-1 and TRBJ2-7, with 7 nucleotides matching TRBD1. The CDR3 is 13 residues long. Germline V CDR1 and CDR2: DFQATT, SNEGSKA (reference sequence). The V gene end was trimmed by 2 bases and the J gene end by 3 bases; junction bases not matched to a gene: 4. The CDR3 DNA sequence: TGCAGTGCTAGATCCCGGACAGGCTACGAGCAGTACTTC. Translation: CSARSRTGYEQYF.

This clonotype was detected many times. This chain connects TRBV2 to TRBJ2-5; 10 nucleotides align to TRBD1. The V segment lost 6 bases and the J segment 5 bases; nucleotides outside the gene matches: 9. The CDR3 extends over 15 amino acids. CDR1 SNHLY and CDR2 FYNNEI come from the germline V gene. The CDR3: CASRQDRGPFETQYF. For the CDR3, the DNA is TGTGCCAGCAGGCAAGACAGGGGGCCGTTTGAGACCCAGTACTTC.

The count of this clonotype is one. One end of the junction is discordant with germline, which a read error may explain. The chain uses TRBV11-1 and TRBJ2-7; 8 nucleotides agree with TRBD1. There are 14 residues in the CDR3. The V gene's germline CDR1 is SGHAT and CDR2 FQDESV (reference sequence). CDR3 in amino acids: CAGSPRDRTYEQYF. CDR3 DNA: TGTGCCGGCAGCCCGCGGGACAGGACCTACGAGCAGTACTTC.

This clonotype has a handful of counts. This chain connects TRBV18 to TRBJ2-1; weak D call: TRBD2 (5 bases). The CDR3 is 15 amino acids. Trimming shortened V by 0 bases and J by 5 bases, and 11 bases separated the two germline ends. Germline V gene lookup returns CDR1 KGHSH and CDR2 LQKENI. CDR3 nucleotides: TGTGCCAGCTCACCACCGTCTAGCACGCACAATGAGCAGTTCTTC. Translation: CASSPPSSTHNEQFF.

This clonotype has ten or more counts. Germline is not matched at one junction end, which may reflect a read error. CDR3 sequence reads: CASSLVRGVNTEAFF. The CDR3 bases are TGCGCCAGCAGCTTGGTCCGGGGAGTGAACACTGAAGCTTTCTTT. The chain uses TRBV7-9 and TRBJ1-1; D is uncertain. The CDR3 consists of 15 residues. Germline V gives CDR1 SEHNR, CDR2 FQNEAQ (reference sequence).

The CDR3 spells CASSYLGTGGLYGYTF. CDR3 nucleotide sequence: TGTGCCAGCAGTTATCTAGGGACAGGGGGCCTCTATGGCTACACCTTC. The rearrangement joins TRBV7-8 to TRBJ1-2, with TRBD1 matching over 12 bases. Germline loops: CDR1 SGHVS, CDR2 FQNEAQ. Germline trimming cut 6 bases from V and 4 bases from J; bases unmatched to any gene: 9. CDR3 length equals 16 residues.